A single sample gave rise to the 17 T cell receptor delta chains below, sequenced in a study of gamma-delta chains in newborns, infants, children. TCRdb called clones from the reads again using CATT. The sample lists just under 2,500 delta-chain clones, roughly 9.6% occurring once. The sequencing sample was made of blood. The receptors were gathered from a child who was a newborn, infant or young child, either healthy, febrile or measles-vaccinated (not recorded which).

A few counts support this clone. This chain uses TRDV1 with TRDJ1, with 9 nucleotides matching TRDD3. V lost 7 bases to trimming and J lost 0 bases; unmatched junction nucleotides: 21. Per germline, CDR1 TSWWSYY and CDR2 QGS. This CDR3 has 20 amino acids. The CDR3 sequence is CALEEYWGTRPLMYTDKLIF. CDR3 nucleotides: TGTGCTCTTGAAGAGTACTGGGGGACCCGACCACTTATGTACACCGATAAACTCATCTTT.

This clone was detected only a few times. The protein TCRdb lists belongs to a much larger clone and differs from this DNA's translation at residue 9, which points to a read error; the protein shown is made from the DNA. The chain recombines TRDV2 with TRDJ1, with D possibly TRDD3 on 6 matching bases. Germline lookup yields CDR1 GEAIGNYY and CDR2 EKD. Trimming took 3 bases from V and 2 from J, leaving 24 bases between them. The length of the CDR3 is 18 residues. The CDR3: CACDRVRSEIRRTDKLIF. The CDR3 nucleotides read TGTGCCTGTGACCGGGTTCGTTCGGAGATACGCCGGACCGATAAACTCATCTTT.

This clone was recorded a few times. One end of the junction varies from germline; a read error may be responsible. The rearrangement joins TRDV2 to TRDJ2, with a weak D call TRDD3 (7 bases). Looked up from germline, CDR1 is GEAIGNYY and CDR2 is EKD. CDR3 length: 13 residues. The CDR3 loop reads CATWGSPTAHLFF. In nucleotides, the CDR3 is TGTGCCACCTGGGGGTCTCCTACAGCACACCTCTTCTTT.

This clone was seen more than once but under ten times. TCRdb's protein, taken from a much larger clone, differs from this DNA's translation at residue 4, likely owing to a read error; the protein displayed comes from the DNA. The gene calls are TRDV2 and TRDJ3; TRDD3 aligns across 8 bases. With 5 bases clipped from V and 0 bases from J, the junction kept 8 bases outside the gene matches. The CDR3 totals 18 residues. Looked up from germline, CDR1 is GEAIGNYY and CDR2 is EKD. The CDR3 DNA reads as TGTGCCTGTGCCCTACTGGGGGCCTTCTCCTGGGACACCCGACAGATGTTTTTC. Protein: CACALLGAFSWDTRQMFF.

This sequence joins TRDV2 and TRDJ3, with TRDD3 matching 9 bases. The CDR3 has 19 amino acids. CDR1 GEAIGNYY and CDR2 EKD come from the germline V gene. With V trimmed by 9 bases and J by 3 bases, 17 bases remained unmatched. This CDR3 reads CATVLGDPRSFWDTRQMFF. CDR3 nucleotide sequence: TGTGCCACCGTCCTGGGGGATCCGCGCAGTTTCTGGGACACCCGACAGATGTTTTTC.

Points on this clone: Translating this DNA gives a protein that differs at residue 13 from the TCRdb one, which belongs to a much larger clone; a read error is likely, and the protein shown is this translation. The chain is built from TRDV2 and TRDJ3, with D tentatively TRDD3 (5 bases). Germline V gives CDR1 GEAIGNYY, CDR2 EKD. This CDR3 region has 18 residues. This CDR3 is CACDTVPSSSWDARQMFF. For the CDR3, the DNA is TGTGCCTGTGACACCGTACCCTCGAGCTCCTGGGACGCCCGACAGATGTTTTTC.

By share, this clone ranks as medium-sized (0.01 to 0.1%). J is TRDJ1 and V is TRDV1, with TRDD3 matching 9 bases. Germline trimming cut 5 bases from V and 0 bases from J; bases unmatched to any gene: 19. Germline CDR1 reads TSWWSYY; CDR2 reads QGS. The CDR3 consists of 20 residues. This CDR3 reads CALGKGWTGGDLLYTDKLIF. CDR3 DNA: TGTGCTCTTGGGAAGGGTTGGACTGGGGGAGACCTACTCTACACCGATAAACTCATCTTT.

This clone turned up a few times. The V and J genes are TRDV2 and TRDJ3; TRDD3 matches 13 bases. V lost 0 bases and J lost 0; bases outside the gene matches: 7. CDR3 size: 21 residues. Germline assignment: CDR1 GEAIGNYY and CDR2 EKD. The CDR3 here is CACDTVLGDTRTSWDTRQMFF. Here the CDR3 DNA reads TGTGCCTGTGACACCGTACTGGGGGATACGCGAACCTCCTGGGACACCCGACAGATGTTTTTC.

Turning to this clone: TCRdb lists the protein of a much larger clone for this DNA, which differs at residue 4, so this is likely a read error; the protein given here is translated from the DNA itself. This chain uses TRDV2 with TRDJ3, with 9 bases aligning to TRDD3. CDR1 GEAIGNYY and CDR2 EKD come from the germline V gene. The CDR3 loop spans 18 amino acids. This CDR3 is CACATVGIRSWDTRQMFF. DNA for the CDR3: TGTGCCTGTGCCACCGTGGGGATACGCTCCTGGGACACCCGACAGATGTTTTTC.

About this clone: TCRdb shows a much larger clone's protein in place of this DNA's translation, and the two differ at residue 5, likely through a read error; the protein shown is translated from the DNA. This chain connects TRDV2 to TRDJ3, with 8 bases identical to TRDD3. V was clipped by 4 bases and J by 0 bases; unmatched bases: 7. The CDR3 is 18 amino acids. Germline V CDR1 and CDR2: GEAIGNYY, EKD. CDR3 residues: CACDVLGGLSWDTRQMFF. The CDR3 nucleotides read TGTGCCTGTGATGTACTGGGGGGCCTCTCCTGGGACACCCGACAGATGTTTTTC.

As concerns this clone: A read error may explain this, as a much larger clone is one base away. The same CDR3 arises from other DNA sequences in this sample as well. The chain has TRDV2 and TRDJ3, with D uncertain. This CDR3 is built from 19 residues. Trimming cost V 4 bases and J 0 bases, with 18 bases left between them. Germline CDR1 reads GEAIGNYY; CDR2 reads EKD. The CDR3 reads CACDTGLKRSSWDTRQMFF. The CDR3 region has the DNA TGTGCCTGTGATACCGGACTGAAGAGAAGCTCCTGGGACACCCGACAGATGTTTTTC.

Judged by abundance, this clone is medium-sized. V usage is TRDV2 and J usage is TRDJ3, with 11 bases that match TRDD3. Germline CDR1 is GEAIGNYY and CDR2 is EKD. CDR3 size: 19 residues. V gave up 3 bases and J gave up 0 bases; unmatched junction bases: 6. DNA of the CDR3: TGTGCCTGTGACTATTTACTGGGGGATAGCTCCTGGGACACCCGACAGATGTTTTTC. Its translation is CACDYLLGDSSWDTRQMFF.

About this clone itself: The TCRdb record carries a much larger clone's protein, which differs from this DNA's translation at residue 3; a read error is the likely cause, and the protein listed here is the DNA translation. V usage is TRDV2 and J usage is TRDJ3; 9 nucleotides line up with TRDD3. Germline CDR1 GEAIGNYY, CDR2 EKD. There are 17 residues in the CDR3. CDR3 loop: CARDVLGDSWDTRQMFF. The CDR3 DNA is TGTGCCCGTGACGTACTGGGGGACTCCTGGGACACCCGACAGATGTTTTTC.

This clone is medium-sized (0.01 to 0.1%) by share. In DNA, the CDR3 is TGTGCTCTTGGGGCCTCCACCTTCCTACGTTCCCACTCTACGTCGATTCCCAAGAAACTCATCTTT. As protein: CALGASTFLRSHSTSIPKKLIF. This chain uses TRDV1 with TRDJ1, with 9 nucleotides matching TRDD2. CDR1 and CDR2 from the germline V gene are TSWWSYY and QGS. There are 22 residues in the CDR3. Trimming took 4 bases from V and 8 from J; bases not matched to a gene: 32.

This clone has only a few counts. A read error likely explains why the TCRdb protein, taken from a much larger clone, differs from this DNA's translation at residue 4; the protein shown is translated from the DNA. The chain joins TRDV2 to TRDJ1, with D perhaps matching TRDD3 (5 bases). The germline V gene has CDR1 GEAIGNYY and CDR2 EKD. The CDR3 is 15 amino acids. The CDR3 here is CACATVGTHTDKLIF. The CDR3 region has the DNA TGTGCCTGTGCCACCGTGGGGACCCACACCGATAAACTCATCTTT.

By share of the sample, this clone is large (0.1 to 1%). The chain couples TRDV2 to TRDJ2, with 9 bases aligning to TRDD3. This CDR3 region has 14 residues. Germline assignment: CDR1 GEAIGNYY and CDR2 EKD. The V and J ends lost 4 bases and 4 bases, in that order; junction bases with no gene match: 3. The CDR3 sequence is CACDLLGETAQLFF. DNA of the CDR3: TGTGCCTGTGATCTACTGGGGGAGACAGCACAACTCTTCTTT.

This clone was seen more than once but under ten times. This may be a read error, as it is one base from a much larger clone. In the same sample, other DNA sequences code for this CDR3. The chain is built from TRDV1 and TRDJ1; D possibly corresponds to TRDD3 (6 bases). Trimming left V 3 bases short and J 0 bases short, with 23 bases between. There are 19 residues in the CDR3. Looked up from germline, CDR1 is TSWWSYY and CDR2 is QGS. CDR3 loop: CALGDPGWCSGDDTDKLIF. The CDR3 nucleotides are TGTGCTCTTGGGGATCCCGGCTGGTGCTCGGGGGACGACACCGATAAACTCATCTTT.